This is a list of T cell receptor beta chains from one sample in a study of graft-versus-host responses after intestinal transplantation. These receptors' antigens are unknown. TCRdb keeps only in-frame clones here, not all; method: immunoSEQ multiplex PCR. The sample includes approximately 80,000 clones, approximately 88% seen only once; the top ten take roughly 0.37%. This material consisted of unstimulated CD4+ T cells sorted from spleen or lymph node cells, taken before intestinal transplant. The receptors shown here come from a human donor who received an intestinal transplant. Both conserved end residues are part of each CDR3. Fields, in order: V gene, J gene, CDR3 protein.

V: TRBV30; J: TRBJ1-5; CDR3: CAWSGNSINQPQHF
V: TRBV2; J: TRBJ1-4; CDR3: CASTRTMRGRGNEKLFF
V: TRBV5-4; J: TRBJ1-1; CDR3: CASSTKSTQNTEAFF
V: TRBV6-1; J: TRBJ2-1; CDR3: CASSRGEGKQFF
V: TRBV4-1; J: TRBJ2-1; CDR3: CASSLVPGLAGGLEQFF
V: TRBV27; J: TRBJ1-2; CDR3: CASSFEGQGGYGYTF
V: TRBV6-1; J: TRBJ1-6; CDR3: CASQLEIGSPLHF
V: TRBV7-9; J: TRBJ1-1; CDR3: CASSRDSGTEAFF
V: TRBV14; J: TRBJ2-7; CDR3: CASSQAGLAGVGEQYF
V: TRBV7-9; J: TRBJ1-2; CDR3: CASSSPTGAYGYTF
V: TRBV5-1; J: TRBJ1-4; CDR3: CASSLTATNEKLFF
V: TRBV5-1; J: TRBJ2-5; CDR3: CASSLAGFSKEETQYF
V: TRBV27; J: TRBJ2-2; CDR3: CASSFAGHTGELFF
V: TRBV27; J: TRBJ1-4; CDR3: CASRRFGGGEKLFF
V: TRBV29-1; J: TRBJ1-2; CDR3: CSVGQAGGYGYTF
V: TRBV27; J: TRBJ2-2; CDR3: CASSLSFWRELRGTGELFF
V: TRBV27; J: TRBJ1-1; CDR3: CASSLIWQGATNTEAFF